These T cell receptor beta chains were read from a single sample in a study of T-cell reconstitution after alpha-beta-depleted transplantation in children. TCRdb processed the PCR reads anew with MiXCR; each CDR3 protein has one entry. In the table there are 800,000 to 1,000,000 distinct CDR3 sequences, about 29% of which are singletons. This specimen consisted of PBMCs, mostly from graft donor cells, obtained 360 days after TCRalphabeta/CD19-depleted stem cell transplant. The receptors stem from a boy under two years old who had a stem cell transplant for SCID, so the T cells may come from the graft donor. Both conserved end residues are part of each CDR3. Each record gives: CDR3 protein, CDR3 DNA, V gene, clone size, J gene, D gene. The D gene is left open where the match is weak. Size is stated for part of the rows, as once, few or many counts, or as a class when the clone is expanded.

cdr3_aa: CASSFFPGEQYF
cdr3_nt: TGTGCCAGCAGTTTCTTTCCGGGGGAGCAGTACTTC
v_call: TRBV28
clone_size: few
j_call: TRBJ2-7
d_call: .

cdr3_aa: CSVGEPGLTYEQYF
cdr3_nt: TGCAGCGTTGGGGAACCGGGACTGACTTACGAGCAGTACTTC
v_call: TRBV29-1
clone_size: .
j_call: TRBJ2-7
d_call: .

cdr3_aa: CASSYGVGTEAFF
cdr3_nt: TGTGCCAGCAGTTACGGAGTGGGGACTGAAGCTTTCTTT
v_call: TRBV6-5
clone_size: few
j_call: TRBJ1-1
d_call: .

cdr3_aa: CATSDHGGGTQYF
cdr3_nt: TGTGCCACCAGTGACCACGGTGGGGGGACCCAGTACTTC
v_call: TRBV24-1
clone_size: .
j_call: TRBJ2-5
d_call: .

cdr3_aa: CASSSTGGDEQYF
cdr3_nt: TGTGCCAGCAGCTCGACAGGGGGAGACGAGCAGTACTTC
v_call: TRBV7-2
clone_size: .
j_call: TRBJ2-7
d_call: TRBD1

cdr3_aa: CASSKRLSSYNEQFF
cdr3_nt: TGTGCCAGCAGCAAGCGGCTCAGCTCCTACAATGAGCAGTTCTTC
v_call: TRBV6-1
clone_size: .
j_call: TRBJ2-1
d_call: .

cdr3_aa: CSARKGLAGETQYF
cdr3_nt: TGCAGTGCCAGGAAAGGACTAGCGGGGGAGACCCAGTACTTC
v_call: TRBV20-1
clone_size: .
j_call: TRBJ2-5
d_call: TRBD2

cdr3_aa: CSARRSLAGYEQYF
cdr3_nt: TGCAGTGCTCGGAGAAGTCTAGCGGGGTACGAGCAGTACTTC
v_call: TRBV20-1
clone_size: few
j_call: TRBJ2-7
d_call: TRBD2

cdr3_aa: CAISESRQGNIQYF
cdr3_nt: TGTGCCATCAGTGAGTCGAGGCAGGGTAACATTCAGTACTTC
v_call: TRBV10-3
clone_size: .
j_call: TRBJ2-4
d_call: .

cdr3_aa: CATSDTRGVSEQFF
cdr3_nt: TGTGCCACCAGTGACACCAGGGGGGTCAGTGAGCAGTTCTTC
v_call: TRBV24-1
clone_size: few
j_call: TRBJ2-1
d_call: .

cdr3_aa: CASSQAWGAGGVYNEQFF
cdr3_nt: TGCGCCAGCAGCCAAGCCTGGGGGGCCGGTGGGGTATACAATGAGCAGTTCTTC
v_call: TRBV4-1
clone_size: few
j_call: TRBJ2-1
d_call: .

cdr3_aa: CASSLGTTGLNTEAFF
cdr3_nt: TGTGCCAGCAGCTTAGGAACGACAGGACTAAACACTGAAGCTTTCTTT
v_call: TRBV11-2
clone_size: .
j_call: TRBJ1-1
d_call: .

cdr3_aa: CASSPRTGRGGIAEAFF
cdr3_nt: TGCGCCAGCAGCCCCCGGACGGGAAGGGGAGGCATCGCTGAAGCTTTCTTT
v_call: TRBV4-1
clone_size: .
j_call: TRBJ1-1
d_call: .

cdr3_aa: CSVGSYGETQYF
cdr3_nt: TGCAGCGTGGGCAGCTACGGGGAGACCCAGTACTTC
v_call: TRBV29-1
clone_size: few
j_call: TRBJ2-5
d_call: .

cdr3_aa: CSAGTSEETQYF
cdr3_nt: TGCAGCGCAGGGACTAGCGAGGAGACCCAGTACTTC
v_call: TRBV29-1
clone_size: .
j_call: TRBJ2-5
d_call: TRBD2

cdr3_aa: CASSHQGRDYGYTF
cdr3_nt: TGCGCCAGCAGCCACCAGGGTAGAGACTATGGCTACACCTTC
v_call: TRBV4-3
clone_size: few
j_call: TRBJ1-2
d_call: .

cdr3_aa: CATSVGTGYNEQFF
cdr3_nt: TGTGCCACCAGTGTCGGGACAGGGTACAATGAGCAGTTCTTC
v_call: TRBV24-1
clone_size: few
j_call: TRBJ2-1
d_call: TRBD1

cdr3_aa: CASSSGTEDTQYF
cdr3_nt: TGTGCCAGCAGTTCCGGGACAGAAGATACGCAGTATTTT
v_call: TRBV2
clone_size: few
j_call: TRBJ2-3
d_call: TRBD1

cdr3_aa: CASSRRAALISTDTQYF
cdr3_nt: TGTGCCAGTAGTAGACGGGCAGCCCTGATAAGCACAGATACGCAGTATTTT
v_call: TRBV19
clone_size: .
j_call: TRBJ2-3
d_call: .

cdr3_aa: CASSYLRGNTEAFF
cdr3_nt: TGTGCCAGCAGTTACCTCAGGGGAAACACTGAAGCTTTCTTT
v_call: TRBV6-2/TRBV6-3
clone_size: few
j_call: TRBJ1-1
d_call: .

cdr3_aa: CASSFRAGPTDTQYF
cdr3_nt: TGTGCCAGCAGCTTTAGAGCGGGACCCACAGATACGCAGTATTTT
v_call: TRBV7-3
clone_size: few
j_call: TRBJ2-3
d_call: TRBD2

cdr3_aa: CSARPGQGRTGELFF
cdr3_nt: TGCAGTGCCCGTCCAGGACAGGGCAGAACCGGGGAGCTGTTTTTT
v_call: TRBV20-1
clone_size: few
j_call: TRBJ2-2
d_call: TRBD1

cdr3_aa: CASSYEGSGTVNTEAFF
cdr3_nt: TGTGCCAGCAGTTATGAGGGCAGCGGGACGGTGAACACTGAAGCTTTCTTT
v_call: TRBV6-5
clone_size: few
j_call: TRBJ1-1
d_call: .

cdr3_aa: CASSLHIATNEKLFF
cdr3_nt: TGTGCCAGCAGTTTGCACATAGCAACTAATGAAAAACTGTTTTTT
v_call: TRBV12-3/TRBV12-4
clone_size: few
j_call: TRBJ1-4
d_call: .

cdr3_aa: CAWSTGLNEQFF
cdr3_nt: TGTGCCTGGAGTACGGGGTTGAATGAGCAGTTCTTC
v_call: TRBV30
clone_size: .
j_call: TRBJ2-1
d_call: .

cdr3_aa: CASSLRGHRNEKLFF
cdr3_nt: TGTGCCAGCAGCCTCCGGGGACATCGTAATGAAAAACTGTTTTTT
v_call: TRBV11-1
clone_size: .
j_call: TRBJ1-4
d_call: .

cdr3_aa: CASSLAFTGVTGELFF
cdr3_nt: TGTGCCAGCAGTTTAGCGTTCACGGGGGTAACTGGGGAGCTGTTTTTT
v_call: TRBV12-3/TRBV12-4
clone_size: .
j_call: TRBJ2-2
d_call: .

cdr3_aa: CASSLGQGLLEAFF
cdr3_nt: TGTGCCAGCAGCTTAGGGCAGGGTCTGTTGGAAGCTTTCTTT
v_call: TRBV5-6
clone_size: few
j_call: TRBJ1-1
d_call: .

cdr3_aa: CASSRAGGSETQYF
cdr3_nt: TGTGCCAGCAGCAGGGCGGGGGGATCAGAGACCCAGTACTTC
v_call: TRBV11-2
clone_size: .
j_call: TRBJ2-5
d_call: TRBD2

cdr3_aa: CATSRLFTGSNTGELFF
cdr3_nt: TGTGCCACCAGCAGACTATTTACGGGGTCGAACACCGGGGAGCTGTTTTTT
v_call: TRBV15
clone_size: few
j_call: TRBJ2-2
d_call: .

cdr3_aa: CASSSRLPNTEAFF
cdr3_nt: TGTGCCAGCAGTTCTCGACTCCCGAACACTGAAGCTTTCTTT
v_call: TRBV28
clone_size: .
j_call: TRBJ1-1
d_call: .

cdr3_aa: CASSQGPYSAFF
cdr3_nt: TGTGCCAGCAGCCAAGGCCCCTATTCTGCTTTCTTT
v_call: TRBV3-1
clone_size: few
j_call: TRBJ1-1
d_call: .

cdr3_aa: CASSVPGISKDNVLTF
cdr3_nt: TGTGCCAGCAGTGTCCCCGGGATCTCTAAGGACAACGTCCTGACTTTC
v_call: TRBV9
clone_size: .
j_call: TRBJ2-6
d_call: .

cdr3_aa: CASSSGSSETQYF
cdr3_nt: TGCGCCAGCAGCTCGGGATCATCGGAGACCCAGTACTTC
v_call: TRBV5-1
clone_size: .
j_call: TRBJ2-5
d_call: .

cdr3_aa: CSAIYGVNEQFF
cdr3_nt: TGCAGTGCCATATATGGGGTGAATGAGCAGTTCTTC
v_call: TRBV20-1
clone_size: many
j_call: TRBJ2-1
d_call: .

cdr3_aa: CASSEGRKTYEQYF
cdr3_nt: TGTGCCAGCAGTGAGGGACGGAAGACCTACGAGCAGTACTTC
v_call: TRBV6-1
clone_size: .
j_call: TRBJ2-7
d_call: .

cdr3_aa: CASSLKQGFGEQFF
cdr3_nt: TGTGCCAGCAGTTTGAAACAGGGTTTCGGTGAGCAGTTCTTC
v_call: TRBV12-3/TRBV12-4
clone_size: few
j_call: TRBJ2-1
d_call: .

cdr3_aa: CASRPSGGLHYNEQFF
cdr3_nt: TGTGCCAGCAGACCTAGCGGGGGGCTCCATTACAATGAGCAGTTCTTC
v_call: TRBV12-3/TRBV12-4
clone_size: few
j_call: TRBJ2-1
d_call: TRBD2

cdr3_aa: CASSLRHRESPLHF
cdr3_nt: TGCGCCAGCAGCTTGAGGCACAGGGAATCACCCCTCCACTTT
v_call: TRBV5-1
clone_size: .
j_call: TRBJ1-6
d_call: .

cdr3_aa: CASSLQRTSNTEAFF
cdr3_nt: TGTGCCAGCAGCTTACAGAGGACGTCGAACACTGAAGCTTTCTTT
v_call: TRBV11-2
clone_size: .
j_call: TRBJ1-1
d_call: .

cdr3_aa: CASSRLPDPSGGVVGELFF
cdr3_nt: TGTGCCAGCAGCCGCCTACCCGATCCTAGCGGGGGGGTGGTCGGGGAGCTGTTTTTT
v_call: TRBV4-2
clone_size: few
j_call: TRBJ2-2
d_call: TRBD2

cdr3_aa: CASSVRRGTPYEQYF
cdr3_nt: TGTGCCAGCAGTGTTCGGCGGGGAACCCCCTACGAGCAGTACTTC
v_call: TRBV2
clone_size: .
j_call: TRBJ2-7
d_call: .

cdr3_aa: CASSLTSSYNEQFF
cdr3_nt: TGCGCCAGCAGCTTGACAAGCTCCTACAATGAGCAGTTCTTC
v_call: TRBV5-1
clone_size: many
j_call: TRBJ2-1
d_call: .

cdr3_aa: CATSASGGRGDTQYF
cdr3_nt: TGTGCCACCAGTGCGTCCGGGGGGCGCGGAGATACGCAGTATTTT
v_call: TRBV24-1
clone_size: .
j_call: TRBJ2-3
d_call: .

cdr3_aa: CASSRSVVSGAFYNEQFF
cdr3_nt: TGTGCCAGCAGCCGATCAGTGGTTAGCGGGGCCTTTTACAATGAGCAGTTCTTC
v_call: TRBV4-2
clone_size: .
j_call: TRBJ2-1
d_call: TRBD2

cdr3_aa: CASSETGGGAPDTQYF
cdr3_nt: TGTGCCAGCAGTGAAACTGGCGGGGGGGCCCCAGATACGCAGTATTTT
v_call: TRBV2
clone_size: .
j_call: TRBJ2-3
d_call: TRBD2

cdr3_aa: CASSFSLAETDTQYF
cdr3_nt: TGCGCCAGCAGCTTCAGCCTAGCAGAGACAGATACGCAGTATTTT
v_call: TRBV5-1
clone_size: .
j_call: TRBJ2-3
d_call: .

cdr3_aa: CASSRTGFGSPLHF
cdr3_nt: TGTGCCAGCAGCCGAACAGGCTTTGGTTCACCCCTCCACTTT
v_call: TRBV7-2
clone_size: few
j_call: TRBJ1-6
d_call: .

cdr3_aa: CSASGTGFYERQYF
cdr3_nt: TGCAGTGCTAGTGGGACGGGTTTTTACGAGCGGCAGTACTTC
v_call: TRBV20-1
clone_size: few
j_call: TRBJ2-7
d_call: .

cdr3_aa: CASSAAGGTEAFF
cdr3_nt: TGTGCCAGCAGTGCGGCAGGGGGAACTGAAGCTTTCTTT
v_call: TRBV2
clone_size: few
j_call: TRBJ1-1
d_call: TRBD1

cdr3_aa: CASSYPGDEQFF
cdr3_nt: TGTGCCAGCAGCTATCCGGGGGATGAGCAGTTCTTC
v_call: TRBV7-9
clone_size: few
j_call: TRBJ2-1
d_call: .